A single sample gave rise to the 20 T cell receptor beta chains below, sequenced in a study of T cells in Graves' hyperthyroidism and ophthalmopathy. RNA transcripts were the template for amplifying TCR beta CDR3 regions. The study used the HTBI primer set for a first-round RT-PCR of the TCR CDR3. TCRdb redid the calling of the multiplex PCR reads with MiXCR, one entry per CDR3 protein. The table includes a few hundred thousand distinct CDR3 sequences, over 15% detected once. Material: blood. Receptor source: a woman aged 18 to 35 with Graves' ophthalmopathy.

In its sample, this clonotype was seen many times. The chain employs TRBV28 and TRBJ2-3, with TRBD2 identical over 13 bases. The CDR3 consists of 19 residues. The V segment lost 9 bases and the J segment 2 bases; nucleotides outside the gene matches: 17. Germline lookup yields CDR1 MDHEN and CDR2 SYDVKM. CDR3 nucleotide sequence: TGTGCCAGTGAGAATGGCGGGACTAGCGGGATTCCCGACACAGATACGCAGTATTTT. Translating gives CASENGGTSGIPDTDTQYF. The whole variable domain, remainder taken from reference TRBV28 and TRBJ2-3, is DVKVTQSSRYLVKRTGEKVFLECVQDMDHENMFWYRQDPGLGLRLIYFSYDVKMKEKGDIPEGYSVSREKKERFSLILESASTNQTSMYLCASENGGTSGIPDTDTQYFGPGTRLTVL.

Written as DNA, the CDR3 is TGTGCCAGCAGTGAACGGGACAGGGGCTCCTACAATGAGCAGTTCTTC. Its translation is CASSERDRGSYNEQFF. The J gene is TRBJ2-1, the V gene TRBV25-1; 10 bases fit TRBD1. The germline V gene has CDR1 MGHDK and CDR2 SYGVNS. The CDR3 contains 16 residues. The V and J ends lost 2 bases and 0 bases, in that order; junction bases with no gene match: 1.

This clonotype was seen repeatedly, ten times or more. The chain has TRBV12-3 or TRBV12-4 and TRBJ1-5; D is possibly TRBD1 (5 bases). V was cut by 0 bases and J by 6 bases, with 9 bases left in between. The CDR3 sequence is 14 residues long. The CDR3 nucleotides read TGTGCCAGCAGTTTAGCGGGGGTCGGTCAGCCCCAGCATTTT. Protein: CASSLAGVGQPQHF.

The table lists this clonotype with many counts. The chain recombines TRBV20-1 with TRBJ2-7; the match to TRBD2 covers 8 bases. The CDR3 is made up of 16 amino acids. Germline values: CDR1 DFQATT, CDR2 SNEGSKA (reference sequence). After removal of 6 bases from V and 0 bases from J, the junction contained 13 bases not matched to a gene. CDR3 DNA: TGCAGTGCCCAATCCCCCAGCGGGGGTGTCTCCTACGAGCAGTACTTC. It codes for CSAQSPSGGVSYEQYF.

This clonotype has just a few counts. J is TRBJ2-1 and V is TRBV4-3; D not resolved. CDR3 length: 13 amino acids. Trimming took 2 bases from V and 5 from J, leaving 7 bases between them. In germline, CDR1 is LGHNA, CDR2 YSLEER. The CDR3 loop is CASSQFRHNEQFF. The CDR3 DNA follows: TGCGCCAGCAGCCAATTCCGGCACAATGAGCAGTTCTTC.

The rearrangement joins TRBV20-1 to TRBJ1-3; the D gene is possibly TRBD1 (6 bases). CDR1 DFQATT and CDR2 SNEGSKA come from the germline V gene (reference sequence). The CDR3 length is 15 residues. The V end lost 3 bases, the J end lost 2 bases, and 14 bases lay between the germline ends. CDR3: CSARYNREPGNTIYF. In nucleotides, the CDR3 is TGCAGTGCTAGGTACAACAGGGAGCCTGGAAACACCATATATTTT.

This clonotype was seen at least ten times. V usage is TRBV11-2 and J usage is TRBJ1-4; a weak D match, TRBD1 (5 bases). V lost 0 bases to trimming and J lost 10 bases, with 15 bases between them. The germline V gene encodes CDR1 SGHAT and CDR2 FQNNGV. This CDR3 is built from 15 residues. The CDR3 loop is CASSLERDGVPKLFF. DNA for the CDR3: TGTGCCAGCAGCTTAGAGAGGGACGGGGTCCCAAAACTGTTTTTT. The full variable domain, in which reference TRBV11-2 and TRBJ1-4 provide the parts outside the CDR3, is EAGVAQSPRYKIIEKRQSVAFWCNPISGHATLYWYQQILGQGPKLLIQFQNNGVVDDSQLPKDRFSAERLKGVDSTLKIQPAKLEDSAVYLCASSLERDGVPKLFFGSGTQLSVL.

This clonotype was recorded a few times. CDR3 sequence: CASSPRPGQGAFGNYGYTF. The CDR3 region has the DNA TGTGCCAGCAGCCCGCGCCCGGGACAGGGGGCCTTTGGGAACTATGGCTACACCTTC. The chain recombines TRBV9 with TRBJ1-2; 12 nucleotides align to TRBD1. The CDR3 runs 19 residues. Germline assignment: CDR1 SGDLS and CDR2 YYNGEE. Trimming at V came to 4 bases and at J to 2 bases, leaving 15 bases not matched to a gene.

This clonotype was counted many times. The V call is TRBV7-3, the J call TRBJ2-5, with 9 positions matching TRBD1. CDR1 is SGHTA and CDR2 is FQGTGA in the germline V gene. The CDR3 runs to 13 residues. V gave up 4 bases and J gave up 4 bases; unmatched junction bases: 1. This CDR3 reads CASSSGQGETQYF. CDR3 bases: TGTGCCAGCAGCTCGGGACAGGGAGAGACCCAGTACTTC.

This clonotype was seen repeatedly, ten times or more. V is TRBV29-1 and J is TRBJ2-6; 8 bases line up with TRBD1. J gave up 0 bases and V 4 bases, and 8 bases lay outside the gene matches. This CDR3 contains 17 residues. The V gene's germline CDR1 is SQVTM and CDR2 ANQGSEA. CDR3 nucleotide sequence: TGCAGCGTTGTCGTAGGGACAGGTTTCTCTGGGGCCAACGTCCTGACTTTC. Translation: CSVVVGTGFSGANVLTF.

This clonotype was found a few times. V is TRBV5-6 and J is TRBJ1-3, with 9 bases aligning to TRBD1. The V gene's germline CDR1 is SGHDT and CDR2 YYEEEE. With V trimmed by 4 bases and J by 8 bases, 7 bases remained unmatched. CDR3 length: 14 residues. CDR3 amino acids: CASSPGTGLDTIYF. The CDR3 coding sequence is TGTGCCAGCAGCCCCGGGACAGGGTTAGACACCATATATTTT. The entire variable domain, with the rest obtained from reference TRBV5-6 and TRBJ1-3, is as follows: DAGVTQSPTHLIKTRGQQVTLRCSPKSGHDTVSWYQQALGQGPQFIFQYYEEEERQRGNFPDRFSGHQFPNYSSELNVNALLLGDSALYLCASSPGTGLDTIYFGEGSWLTVV.

In this sample, this clonotype turned up many times. This sequence joins TRBV9 and TRBJ2-7; 10 bases agree with TRBD2. Germline V gene data show CDR1 as SGDLS and CDR2 as YYNGEE. V was clipped by 0 bases and J by 5 bases; unmatched bases: 11. There are 17 residues in the CDR3. This CDR3 is CASSVDPSGSVRDEQYF. DNA for the CDR3: TGTGCCAGCAGCGTAGACCCTAGCGGGAGCGTCCGGGACGAGCAGTACTTC.

The genes are TRBV7-9 and TRBJ2-1, with 8 bases fitting TRBD1. CDR1 and CDR2 (germline): SEHNR, FQNEAQ (reference sequence). The CDR3 extends over 15 amino acids. With V trimmed by 5 bases and J by 3 bases, 6 bases remained unmatched. As DNA, the CDR3 is TGTGCCAGCAGCGCTTCAGGGGGCTTCTACAATGAGCAGTTCTTC. This codes for CASSASGGFYNEQFF. Looking up the rest from reference TRBV7-9 and TRBJ2-1 gives the full variable domain: DTGVSQNPRHKITKRGQNVTFRCDPISEHNRLYWYRQTLGQGPEFLTYFQNEAQLEKSRLLSDRFSAERPKGSFSTLEIQRTEQGDSAMYLCASSASGGFYNEQFFGPGTRLTVL.

The rearrangement links TRBV5-1 to TRBJ2-1; TRBD1 aligns across 8 bases. The ends lost 2 bases at V and 5 bases at J; junction bases unmatched: 6. The CDR3 covers 15 residues. Germline assignment: CDR1 SGHRS and CDR2 YFSETQ. CDR3 DNA: TGCGCCAGCAGCTTATCCCAGGGGGCCAACAATGAGCAGTTCTTC. The encoded protein is CASSLSQGANNEQFF.

In its sample, this clonotype was seen many times. CDR3 DNA: TGTGCCAGCAGCTTAGGCTCTGATGGCTACACCTTC. Residues: CASSLGSDGYTF. The chain carries TRBV7-9 and TRBJ1-2, with D hard to call. This CDR3 contains 12 residues. Deletions cut 1 base from V and 6 bases from J, with 6 bases between. Germline V gene sequence: CDR1 SEHNR, CDR2 FQNEAQ (reference sequence).

This clonotype was recorded a few times. The chain is built from TRBV4-1 and TRBJ2-2, with TRBD2 matching 13 bases. Germline V lookup: CDR1 MGHRA, CDR2 YSYEKL. V lost 4 bases, J lost 0 bases, and 5 bases stayed unmatched. This CDR3 has 18 residues. Here the CDR3 DNA reads TGCGCCAGCAGCCCCGCCGGGACTAGCGGGGCGAACACCGGGGAGCTGTTTTTT. Its translation: CASSPAGTSGANTGELFF.

V usage is TRBV12-3 or TRBV12-4 and J usage is TRBJ1-1, with unresolved D. This CDR3 is built from 15 residues. V was cut by 0 bases and J by 10 bases, with 18 bases left in between. The CDR3 loop reads CASSLAGPTSPGAFF. The DNA for the CDR3 is TGTGCCAGCAGTTTAGCAGGTCCCACCTCCCCCGGAGCTTTCTTT.

For this clonotype: A much larger clone differs from this one at a single base, so this may be a read error. The chain combines TRBV28 with TRBJ2-5, with 8 bases matching TRBD1. Unmatched junction bases numbered 15, after V lost 4 bases and J lost 5 bases. CDR1 is MDHEN and CDR2 is SYDVKM in the germline V gene. The CDR3 consists of 17 residues. CDR3 bases: TGTGCCAGCAGTTCCTTAATCTTCAACAGGGGGGAGGAGACCCAGTACTTC. Translated, it gives CASSSLIFNRGEETQYF.

This clonotype was observed at least ten times. V gene TRBV5-6 combines with J gene TRBJ1-2; D is uncertain. V lost 1 base to trimming and J lost 6 bases, with 4 bases between them. CDR1 and CDR2 from the germline V gene are SGHDT and YYEEEE. The CDR3 has 11 amino acids. CDR3 coding DNA: TGTGCCAGCAGCTTGTCCGATGGCTACACCTTC. This encodes CASSLSDGYTF.

This clonotype occurred many times. V gene TRBV24-1 combines with J gene TRBJ2-7; no clear D. This CDR3 region has 14 residues. Germline V gene data show CDR1 as KGHDR and CDR2 as SFDVKD. Trimming pared 8 bases from V and 0 bases from J, leaving 13 bases between. The CDR3 region has the DNA TGTGCCACCATGGACCTCAGGAGCTCCTACGAGCAGTACTTC. Protein sequence: CATMDLRSSYEQYF.